Below are 22 T cell receptor beta chains sequenced from a single sample in a study of Graves' ophthalmopathy and Graves' hyperthyroidism. RNA served as the template for amplifying TCR beta CDR3 regions. In the first round, RT-PCR was carried out with HTBI primers, and a multiplex PCR formed the second round. TCRdb re-called the multiplex PCR reads through MiXCR, storing one row per CDR3 protein. The sample holds roughly 410,000 distinct CDR3 sequences, just over 15% seen once. The specimen was peripheral blood. These receptors all stem from a young woman with stable Graves' hyperthyroidism.

This clonotype was recorded many times. The chain couples TRBV6-1 to TRBJ1-1, with D possibly being TRBD1 (5 bases). V was trimmed by 5 bases and J by 8 bases, leaving 9 bases between them. The V gene's germline CDR1 is MNHNS and CDR2 SASEGT. The CDR3 is 11 residues long. DNA for the CDR3: TGTGCCAGCAGTCAGGGACCCGAAGCTTTCTTT. Amino acids: CASSQGPEAFF.

This clonotype was observed many times. CDR3 bases: TGTGCCAGCAGTTTGCGACACAAAAGGACTGAAGCTTTCTTT. It translates to CASSLRHKRTEAFF. The rearrangement joins TRBV12-3 or TRBV12-4 to TRBJ1-1; D is unresolved. The ends were cut back, 3 bases at V and 5 bases at J, with 13 bases in the middle. CDR3 length equals 14 residues.

Worth noting for this clonotype: Possible read error: a much larger clone is one base away. The chain recombines TRBV12-3 or TRBV12-4 with TRBJ2-7; no clear D gene. The CDR3 has 17 amino acids. V shed 2 bases and J shed 2 bases, with 19 bases lying between them. The CDR3 DNA follows: TGTGCCAGCAGTTTACTTGGTTGGACGGAGAGCCCCTACGAGCAGTACTTC. Protein product: CASSLLGWTESPYEQYF.

This clonotype was observed a handful of times. The V and J genes are TRBV4-1 and TRBJ1-2; D remains ambiguous. This CDR3 spans 14 amino acids. CDR1 MGHRA and CDR2 YSYEKL come from the germline V gene. Between the trimmed V and J ends, which lost 3 bases and 0 bases, there was a span of 8 bases. CDR3 protein: CASSHPWANYGYTF. CDR3 coding DNA: TGCGCCAGCAGCCACCCCTGGGCTAACTATGGCTACACCTTC.

This sequence joins TRBV6-1 and TRBJ1-1; 7 bases are a match to TRBD1. The junction had 0 bases not matched to a gene; V was cut back by 2 bases and J by 3 bases. The CDR3 has 13 amino acids. The germline CDR1 and CDR2 sequences are MNHNS and SASEGT. CDR3 in amino acids: CASSERGHTEAFF. As DNA, the CDR3 is TGTGCCAGCAGTGAAAGGGGGCACACTGAAGCTTTCTTT.

This clonotype was observed a handful of times. The rearrangement joins TRBV12-3 or TRBV12-4 to TRBJ1-2; tentatively, D is TRBD1 (6 bases). V was shortened by 8 bases and J by 1 base, with 14 bases between the two germline ends. The CDR3 covers 14 residues. As DNA, the CDR3 is TGTGCCAGCGGTGGGGACACCTTTAACTATGGCTACACCTTC. It translates to CASGGDTFNYGYTF.

This clonotype was detected only a few times. The chain recombines TRBV10-3 with TRBJ2-7; 7 bases match TRBD2. Germline CDR1 ENHRY, CDR2 SYGVKD. The CDR3 has 15 residues. With V trimmed by 3 bases and J by 7 bases, 12 bases remained unmatched. CDR3 DNA sequence: TGTGCCATCAGTGACTCGACTTGGGCGGGGGATGAGCAGTACTTC. This gives the protein CAISDSTWAGDEQYF.

This clonotype was seen repeatedly, ten times or more. Written as DNA, the CDR3 is TGTGCCAGCAGCCCGCCGGGGATCTCTGGAAACACCATATATTTT. Residues: CASSPPGISGNTIYF. The rearrangement uses TRBV11-3 and TRBJ1-3; D uncertain. Germline loops: CDR1 SGHNT, CDR2 YENEEA. The V gene lost 5 bases and the J gene lost 0 bases, with 11 bases spanning the gap. This CDR3 region has 15 residues.

This clonotype was detected many times. The V gene is TRBV29-1, the J gene TRBJ2-5; TRBD1 is a possible D gene (5 bases). Germline assignment: CDR1 SQVTM and CDR2 ANQGSEA. V gave up 6 bases and J gave up 5 bases, with 22 bases separating them. The CDR3 contains 15 residues. The CDR3 region is CSVLPKQVPRETQYF. DNA for the CDR3: TGCAGCGTCTTACCTAAACAGGTCCCAAGGGAGACCCAGTACTTC.

This clonotype was observed many times. V is TRBV6-5 and J is TRBJ2-7, with a weak D call TRBD2 (6 bases). CDR3 length equals 17 residues. Trimming pared 0 bases from V and 2 bases from J, leaving 17 bases between. Germline V gene lookup returns CDR1 MNHEY and CDR2 SVGAGI. The CDR3 protein is CASSYSSEGFNPYEQYF. The CDR3 DNA sequence: TGTGCCAGCAGTTACTCATCGGAGGGGTTTAACCCCTACGAGCAGTACTTC.

The chain links TRBV25-1 to TRBJ2-5; TRBD1 agrees at 10 bases. J was trimmed by 7 bases and V by 8 bases; bases with no gene match: 13. The CDR3 has 15 amino acids. Germline CDR1 reads MGHDK; CDR2 reads SYGVNS. As DNA, the CDR3 is TGTGCCAGCGGAGCTCTGACAGGGGGCCCTGGGACCCAGTACTTC. Translation: CASGALTGGPGTQYF.

This clonotype came up many times. A read error may produce the germline difference seen at one junction end. The V gene is TRBV19, the J gene TRBJ1-5; D possibly corresponds to TRBD1 (5 bases). Germline assignment: CDR1 LNHDA and CDR2 SQIVND (reference sequence). This CDR3 comprises 15 residues. The CDR3 is CVSSMGPDSNQPQHF. CDR3 bases: TGTGTCAGTAGTATGGGGCCAGATAGCAATCAGCCCCAGCATTTT.

This clonotype has ten or more counts. The V gene is TRBV7-3, the J gene TRBJ2-4, with 8 positions matching TRBD1. Germline V gene sequence: CDR1 SGHTA, CDR2 FQGTGA. The junction had 7 bases not matched to a gene; V was cut back by 5 bases and J by 7 bases. The CDR3 runs to 14 residues. The CDR3 DNA is TGTGCCAGCAGCATTGCAGGGGGCAGGAACATTCAGTACTTC. Its translation: CASSIAGGRNIQYF.

This clonotype was seen repeatedly, ten times or more. V usage is TRBV7-2 and J usage is TRBJ1-3; D is unresolved. Trimming shortened V by 0 bases and J by 0 bases, and 9 bases separated the two germline ends. CDR1 and CDR2 from the germline V gene are SGHTA and FQGNSA. This CDR3 has 16 residues. In nucleotides, the CDR3 is TGTGCCAGCAGCTTAGCGGTGGGGATCTCTGGAAACACCATATATTTT. Translated: CASSLAVGISGNTIYF.

The table lists this clonotype with many counts. CDR3 sequence: CASKNTRDRGTYEQYF. The CDR3 coding sequence is TGTGCCAGCAAAAATACACGGGACAGGGGAACCTACGAGCAGTACTTC. The rearrangement joins TRBV12-3 or TRBV12-4 to TRBJ2-7; 10 nucleotides line up with TRBD1. Trimming removed 7 bases from V and 2 bases from J; junction bases left unmatched: 11. This CDR3 contains 16 residues.

This clonotype has at least ten counts. The rearrangement links TRBV12-3 or TRBV12-4 to TRBJ1-5, with no clear D. The CDR3 is 15 amino acids. V shed 0 bases and J shed 0 bases, with 6 bases lying between them. The CDR3 protein is CASSLARYSNQPQHF. The CDR3 nucleotides are TGTGCCAGCAGTTTAGCAAGGTATAGCAATCAGCCCCAGCATTTT.

This clonotype has ten or more counts. The gene calls are TRBV3-1 and TRBJ1-1; D remains ambiguous. Looked up from germline, CDR1 is LGHDT and CDR2 is YNNKEL (reference sequence). The CDR3 has 12 amino acids. The ends were cut back, 7 bases at V and 1 base at J, with 7 bases in the middle. CDR3 DNA: TGTGCCAGCAAACAGCCGAACACTGAAGCTTTCTTT. It yields the protein CASKQPNTEAFF.

This clonotype was seen more than once but under ten times. The rearrangement uses TRBV13 and TRBJ1-1, with a weak D call TRBD1 (5 bases). The CDR3 is 14 amino acids. Germline V gives CDR1 PRHDT, CDR2 FYEKMQ (reference sequence). Trimming took off 1 base at V and 2 bases at J, with 8 bases between the two ends. CDR3 in amino acids: CASSLARANTEAFF. For the CDR3, the DNA is TGTGCCAGCAGCTTAGCCAGGGCTAACACTGAAGCTTTCTTT.

This clonotype has ten or more counts. This chain links TRBV6-5 with TRBJ1-2; D gene uncertain. Germline-derived CDR1 and CDR2 are MNHEY and SVGAGI. V dropped 0 bases and J dropped 4 bases, with 9 bases sitting between them. The CDR3 is 14 amino acids. CDR3 in amino acids: CASSYSSTRYGYTF. For the CDR3, the DNA is TGTGCCAGCAGTTACTCTTCCACCCGCTATGGCTACACCTTC.

This clonotype has a count of ten or more. The chain employs TRBV6-2 or TRBV6-3 and TRBJ1-1; D gene ambiguous. CDR3 length equals 14 residues. CDR1 is MNHEY, CDR2 SVGEGT, per germline. V dropped 7 bases and J dropped 0 bases, with 12 bases sitting between them. CDR3 protein: CASNRPMVNTEAFF. CDR3 sequence (DNA): TGTGCCAGCAATCGACCCATGGTGAACACTGAAGCTTTCTTT.

The rearrangement joins TRBV6-2 or TRBV6-3 to TRBJ1-5; D ambiguous. Germline-derived CDR1 and CDR2 are MNHEY and SVGEGT. The CDR3 loop spans 11 amino acids. The germline V and J ends were trimmed by 5 bases and 5 bases, with 4 bases remaining between them. CDR3 bases: TGTGCCAGCAGTACCTATCAGCCCCAGCATTTT. It encodes CASSTYQPQHF.

This clonotype was counted ten times or more. The chain's CDR3 is CASSLEGMGGSAYNSPLHF. The CDR3 bases are TGTGCCAGCAGCTTAGAGGGGATGGGAGGGTCGGCATATAATTCACCCCTCCACTTT. The V gene is TRBV11-2, the J gene TRBJ1-6; D uncertain. There are 19 residues in the CDR3. Germline V gene lookup returns CDR1 SGHAT and CDR2 FQNNGV. V shed 0 bases and J shed 4 bases, with 19 bases lying between them.